Below, 18 T cell receptor beta chains from the same sample are listed, as sequenced in a study of OX40 agonist ivuxolimab in advanced cancers. Libraries were prepared by immunoSEQ multiplex PCR; TCRdb keeps only in-frame clonotypes and omits some of them. Among 70,000 to 85,000 clones, 65% to 90% were seen once, and the ten largest hold around 1.8%. The material sequenced was CD4+ or CD8+ T cells sorted from blood, taken in a trial of the OX40 agonist ivuxolimab. Source of these receptors: an adult with an advanced solid tumor such as melanoma, head and neck, liver or kidney cancer.

This clone was observed a single time. The CDR3 nucleotides are TGTGCCAGCAGTGAACAGGGAGGGACTGAAGCTTTCTTT. This gives the protein CASSEQGGTEAFF. The chain is built from TRBV6-1 and TRBJ1-1, with a weak D call TRBD1 (5 bases). Germline-derived CDR1 and CDR2 are MNHNS and SASEGT. Between the trimmed V and J ends, which lost 2 bases and 5 bases, there was a span of 9 bases. The CDR3 has 13 amino acids.

The V gene is TRBV9, the J gene TRBJ1-2; TRBD1 aligns across 8 bases. V dropped 0 bases and J dropped 2; count of bases not matched to a gene: 0. Looked up from germline, CDR1 is SGDLS and CDR2 is YYNGEE. The CDR3 sequence is 14 residues long. CDR3 coding DNA: TGTGCCAGCAGCGTAGGGACAGGGAACTATGGCTACACCTTC. Protein: CASSVGTGNYGYTF.

This clone showed up just a few times. The rearrangement links TRBV7-9 to TRBJ2-3, with TRBD2 identical over 9 bases. Per the germline V gene, CDR1 is SEHNR and CDR2 is FQNEAQ (reference sequence). The V segment lost 5 bases and the J segment 5 bases; nucleotides outside the gene matches: 14. The CDR3 has 17 amino acids. CDR3 in DNA: TGTGCCAGCAGCCCTGACGGGGCTAGCGGGATAGTAGATACGCAGTATTTT. As protein: CASSPDGASGIVDTQYF.

This chain connects TRBV29-1 to TRBJ2-7, with 7 bases matching TRBD1. The CDR3 runs to 12 residues. Trimming cost V 6 bases and J 5 bases; bases outside gene matches: 7. Germline CDR1 and CDR2: SQVTM and ANQGSEA. This chain's CDR3 is CSVRLDRDEQYF. CDR3 DNA: TGCAGCGTACGCCTCGACAGGGACGAGCAGTACTTC.

This chain links TRBV5-4 with TRBJ2-3, with D unclear. The V gene's germline CDR1 is SGHNT and CDR2 YYREEE (reference sequence). The CDR3 consists of 16 residues. The V and J ends lost 0 bases and 0 bases respectively, with 11 bases between them. The CDR3, as DNA: TGTGCCAGCAGCTTGGAAACATTACCTAGCACAGATACGCAGTATTTT. Its protein product is CASSLETLPSTDTQYF.

This sequence joins TRBV9 and TRBJ2-1; D unclear. Per germline, CDR1 SGDLS and CDR2 YYNGEE. The CDR3 is 14 amino acids. Deletions cut 2 bases from V and 5 bases from J, with 11 bases between. The CDR3 nucleotides are TGTGCCAGCAGCGTCTACTCACAAGACAATGAGCAGTTCTTC. It is translated as CASSVYSQDNEQFF.

This clone was recorded a few times. The rearrangement links TRBV23-1 to TRBJ2-3; D might be TRBD2 (6 bases). TRBV23-1 is identified as an open reading frame with a role that is uncertain. The CDR3 covers 14 residues. V was trimmed by 5 bases and J by 5 bases, leaving 14 bases between them. CDR3 nucleotide sequence: TGCGCCAGCAGTAAGTCCGGGACTGGAGATACGCAGTATTTT. Translated, it gives CASSKSGTGDTQYF.

The chain combines TRBV28 with TRBJ1-2; 10 bases fit TRBD1. There are 16 residues in the CDR3. Trimming removed 5 bases from V and 4 bases from J; junction bases left unmatched: 10. Germline V gene data show CDR1 as MDHEN and CDR2 as SYDVKM. The CDR3 loop is CASSPIRTGGSYGYTF. For the CDR3, the DNA is TGTGCCAGCAGTCCAATCCGGACAGGGGGTTCCTATGGCTACACCTTC.

The sample holds one count of this clone. The chain combines TRBV27 with TRBJ1-6; tentatively, D is TRBD1 (6 bases). Deletions cut 3 bases from V and 14 bases from J, with 17 bases between. Germline V CDR1 and CDR2: MNHEY, SMNVEV (reference sequence). This CDR3 has 14 amino acids. This chain's CDR3 is CASSFTGRGGTLHF. CDR3 nucleotides: TGTGCCAGCAGTTTCACAGGGCGGGGGGGGACCCTCCACTTT.

J is TRBJ2-1 and V is TRBV27; 7 bases are shared with TRBD2. The CDR3 length is 15 residues. Germline loops: CDR1 MNHEY, CDR2 SMNVEV (reference sequence). V shed 6 bases, J shed 10 bases, and the junction held 15 bases outside the gene matches. The CDR3 nucleotides read TGTGCCAGCAGCCGGGGGAGCGGGACCACAAGGGAGCAGTTCTTC. Protein product: CASSRGSGTTREQFF.

The V gene is TRBV21-1, the J gene TRBJ1-4; TRBD1 reflects the table's D call only, with no check against the DNA. TRBV21-1 is labeled a pseudogene. CDR3 length: 17 residues. Here the CDR3 DNA reads TGTGCCAGCAGCAAAGTTCTAACAGGGGGCTTGAGGGAAAAACTGTTTTTT. This encodes CASSKVLTGGLREKLFF.

The gene calls are TRBV7-3 and TRBJ2-7; possibly TRBD1 for D (6 bases). The CDR3 length is 14 residues. V shed 1 base and J shed 2 bases, with 9 bases lying between them. Germline assignment: CDR1 SGHTA and CDR2 FQGTGA. The CDR3 region has the DNA TGTGCCAGCAGCTTAATCGGACAGCCCTACGAGCAGTACTTC. Amino acid sequence: CASSLIGQPYEQYF.

V is TRBV28 and J is TRBJ2-6; 10 positions agree with TRBD1. Germline-derived CDR1 and CDR2 are MDHEN and SYDVKM. The CDR3 sequence is 16 residues long. The ends lost 6 bases at V and 0 bases at J; junction bases unmatched: 2. For the CDR3, the DNA is TGTGCCAGCAGGGGACAGGGGAGCTCTGGGGCCAACGTCCTGACTTTC. Protein: CASRGQGSSGANVLTF.

This clone was observed a single time. The V and J genes are TRBV7-2 and TRBJ2-1; TRBD2 matches at 9 bases. The CDR3 spans 15 residues. CDR1 is SGHTA and CDR2 is FQGNSA in the germline V gene. The V gene end was trimmed by 4 bases and the J gene end by 2 bases; junction bases not matched to a gene: 3. CDR3: CASSSTSGTYNEQFF. The CDR3 region has the DNA TGTGCCAGCAGCTCGACTAGCGGAACCTACAATGAGCAGTTCTTC.

The J gene is TRBJ1-2, the V gene TRBV5-1; TRBD1 matches at 8 bases. Germline V gene lookup returns CDR1 SGHRS and CDR2 YFSETQ. This CDR3 region has 15 residues. J lost 5 bases, V lost 0 bases, and 6 bases had no gene match. Here the CDR3 DNA reads TGCGCCAGCAGCTTGGATGGACAGGGCCTTTATGGCTACACCTTC. This gives the protein CASSLDGQGLYGYTF.

This clone was detected only a few times. CDR3 in amino acids: CASSSGPVGHTEAFF. CDR3 sequence (DNA): TGTGCCAGCAGTTCAGGACCCGTGGGACACACTGAAGCTTTCTTT. The chain couples TRBV28 to TRBJ1-1, with D perhaps matching TRBD1 (5 bases). The CDR3 contains 15 residues. Trimming stripped 4 bases from V and 3 bases from J, with 15 bases between. Per germline, CDR1 MDHEN and CDR2 SYDVKM.

The V call is TRBV5-4, the J call TRBJ1-2, with 8 bases aligning to TRBD1. The V gene's germline CDR1 is SGHNT and CDR2 YYREEE (reference sequence). Trimming took 4 bases from V and 4 from J; bases not matched to a gene: 9. The CDR3 covers 15 residues. The CDR3 sequence is CASSPRTGRFYGYTF. Here the CDR3 DNA reads TGTGCCAGCAGCCCGCGGACAGGGCGTTTCTATGGCTACACCTTC.

The chain is built from TRBV6-6 and TRBJ1-3; D gene uncertain. The CDR3 runs 14 residues. The germline V gene encodes CDR1 MNHNY and CDR2 SVGAGI (reference sequence). The germline V and J ends were trimmed by 6 bases and 0 bases, with 9 bases remaining between them. The CDR3 is CASRASHSGNTIYF. The CDR3 bases are TGTGCCAGCAGAGCATCCCACTCTGGAAACACCATATATTTT.